This T cell receptor beta chain was profiled in a study of blood T cell repertoires in COVID-19. Original handling: From reference gene primer amplification, estimates of nucleated cell counts were derived. Using immunoSEQ multiplex PCR, the repertoire was profiled, and TCRdb retains in-frame clones only, with some absent. D and trimming were read from the DNA, whereas the V and J calls and clone size are those reported in that table. Of 170,000 or so clones in the sample, 80% to 85% were seen once. From germline, CDR1 is SGHTA and CDR2 FQGNSA. V was cut by 5 bases and J by 0 bases, with 11 bases left in between. The CDR3 loop spans 15 amino acids.

The material sequenced was peripheral blood. This sequence originates from a woman aged 55-75 years with acute or convalescent COVID-19. The chain combines TRBV7-2 with TRBJ1-3; D might be TRBD1 (5 bases). DNA for the CDR3: TGTGCCAGCAGCCCGGGGGGGAGCTCTGGAAACACCATATATTTT. It yields the protein CASSPGGSSGNTIYF.